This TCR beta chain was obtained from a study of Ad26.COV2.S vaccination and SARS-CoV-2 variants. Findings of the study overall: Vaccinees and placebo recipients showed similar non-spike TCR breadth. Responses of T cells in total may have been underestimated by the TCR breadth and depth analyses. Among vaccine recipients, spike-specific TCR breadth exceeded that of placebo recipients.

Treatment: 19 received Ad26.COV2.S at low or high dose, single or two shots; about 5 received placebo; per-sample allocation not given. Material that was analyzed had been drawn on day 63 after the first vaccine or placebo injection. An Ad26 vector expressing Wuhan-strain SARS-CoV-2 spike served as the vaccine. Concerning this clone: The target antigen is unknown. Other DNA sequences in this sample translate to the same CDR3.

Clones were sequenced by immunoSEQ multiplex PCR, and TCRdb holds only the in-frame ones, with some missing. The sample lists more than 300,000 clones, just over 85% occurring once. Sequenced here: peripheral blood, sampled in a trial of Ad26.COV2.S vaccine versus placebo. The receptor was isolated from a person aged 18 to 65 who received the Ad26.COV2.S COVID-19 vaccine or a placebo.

CDR3 bases: TGCAGCGCCGGACAGGGACTGAACACTGAAGCTTTCTTT. It encodes CSAGQGLNTEAFF. V gene TRBV29-1 combines with J gene TRBJ1-1; 8 positions match TRBD1. CDR3 length equals 13 residues. Per germline, CDR1 SQVTM and CDR2 ANQGSEA. The V gene end was trimmed by 7 bases and the J gene end by 0 bases; junction bases not matched to a gene: 4. The full variable domain, rest sourced from reference TRBV29-1 and TRBJ1-1, is SAVISQKPSRDICQRGTSLTIQCQVDSQVTMMFWYRQQPGQSLTLIATANQGSEATYESGFVIDKFPISRPNLTFSTLTVSNMSPEDSSIYLCSAGQGLNTEAFFGQGTRLTVV.